The present entry profiles one T cell receptor beta chain with its context. The antigen is undetermined. Produced via immunoSEQ multiplex PCR; TCRdb's table is partial and in-frame only. The table includes 20,000 to 25,000 clones, around 90% detected once. The CDR3 is 15 residues long. CDR1 is SGHAT and CDR2 is FQNNGV in the germline V gene. The V and J ends lost 6 bases and 0 bases respectively, with 9 bases between them. This sample was taken from a study of chemoradiotherapy in HPV16-positive cancers. Study as a whole: Candidate HPV-specific T-cell clones and common TCR motifs came from functional assays in two HPV16-positive patients. General study points: Non-HPV-specific T cells did not expand in tumors during treatment, whereas candidate HPV-specific clones and E7-related motifs did. In HPV16-positive patients, HPV-responsive T-cell expansion tracked better recurrence-free survival.

The chain has TRBV11-2 and TRBJ2-6; D might be TRBD1 (5 bases). The specimen was blood, collected from a patient who underwent chemoradiotherapy. The clonotype was recovered from a human donor with HPV-associated anogenital cancer. For the CDR3, the DNA is TGTGCCAGCAGAGAAAGGGGCTCTGGGGCCAACGTCCTGACTTTC. This gives the protein CASRERGSGANVLTF.